This TCR beta chain was sequenced in a study of shared clonotypes between healthy human individuals. Clones were sequenced by immunoSEQ multiplex PCR, and TCRdb holds only the in-frame ones, with some missing. The sample contains 1.4 million to 1.5 million clones, around 97% of which appear only once. V lost 4 bases to trimming and J lost 5 bases; unmatched junction nucleotides: 5. The CDR3 spans 13 residues. Germline CDR1 is SGHNT and CDR2 is YYREEE (reference sequence). The sample was naive CD4+ T cells sorted from blood. Subset noted: CD45RA+ positively selected. The clonotype was recovered from a man younger than 40 in good health. The chain has TRBV5-4 and TRBJ2-7, with 8 positions matching TRBD1. The CDR3 nucleotides read TGTGCCAGCAGCCCCGGACAGGGCAACGAGCAGTACTTC. It encodes CASSPGQGNEQYF.